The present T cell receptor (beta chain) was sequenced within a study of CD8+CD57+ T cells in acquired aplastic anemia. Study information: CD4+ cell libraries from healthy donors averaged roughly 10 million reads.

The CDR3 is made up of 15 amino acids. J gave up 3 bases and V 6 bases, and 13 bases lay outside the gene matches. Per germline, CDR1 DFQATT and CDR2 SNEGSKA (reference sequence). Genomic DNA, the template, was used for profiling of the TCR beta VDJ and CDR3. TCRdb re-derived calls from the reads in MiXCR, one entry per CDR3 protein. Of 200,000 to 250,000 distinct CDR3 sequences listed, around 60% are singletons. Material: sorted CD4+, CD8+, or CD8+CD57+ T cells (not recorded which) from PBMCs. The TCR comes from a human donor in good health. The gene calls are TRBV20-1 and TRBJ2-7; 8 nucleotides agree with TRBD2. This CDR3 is CSAEGLLREDYEQYF. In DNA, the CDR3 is TGCAGTGCCGAGGGTCTTTTGCGGGAGGACTACGAGCAGTACTTC.